This entry describes one T cell receptor (beta chain). This clonotype was detected only once. Its antigen is still unknown. Per-nucleotide qualities are absent, and no much larger clonotype sits a single base away. Weak support is all one read offers. From the germline V gene (reference sequence), CDR1 is DFQATT and CDR2 is SNEGSKA. The CDR3 measures 14 amino acids from cysteine to phenylalanine. Only the CDR3 part of the read is kept: 42 bases, read in frame from the first base. V is trimmed back by 1 base and J by 7 bases, and the junction contains 7 bases that no gene match accounts for. The sample is drawn from a study of CD8 T cells in ankylosing spondylitis listed by TCRdb under 2017. For the study in its entirety: The study set out to find disease-linked TCR variants by profiling T cell receptor beta repertoires in ankylosing spondylitis patients and healthy donors. In total, the full study cohort was made up of nearly 110 healthy donors and more than 20 ankylosing spondylitis patients. Peripheral blood samples were taken, and synovial fluid was additionally collected from ankylosing spondylitis patients. Study-level results and caveats: Some TCR beta motif variants had previously been reported in synovial fluid and blood of reactive arthritis patients, which suggested common disease-initiation mechanisms. In peripheral blood, the disease-linked clones were found at relatively low frequencies and had a CD8+ phenotype. A TCR beta motif made up of several highly homologous amino acid variants appeared to be characteristic of blood from ankylosing spondylitis patients. The disease-linked clones were reported to be significantly enriched in matched synovial fluid samples from ankylosing spondylitis patients.

Sequencer: Illumina HiSeq 2500. Quantitative 5'-RACE with molecular barcodes was used to prepare TCR beta libraries. Per the source publication's procedure: To identify disease-linked TCR variants, a new computational method was used, one built on a probabilistic model of VDJ rearrangement. TCRdb's own reprocessing of the public reads used fastp at Q25 and MiXCR and kept productive beta chains. Rows are unified per CDR3 protein, each entry keeping the most common DNA and genes. The V and J calls were determined by TCRdb, not by the authors. The sample table shows 150,000 to 200,000 distinct CDR3 sequences, and roughly 13% are seen once. Jointly, the top ten make up roughly 9.6% of the sample.

This TCR was sampled from a female donor with ankylosing spondylitis or in good health (not recorded which). The rearrangement joined TRBV20-1 to TRBJ1-5, with 7 junctional bases fitting TRBD1. Sequenced input: blood, either unsorted or a sorted T cell fraction (not recorded which). CDR3 loop: CSARGQGMGQPQHF. The DNA sequence is given as TGCAGTGCTAGAGGACAGGGAATGGGACAGCCCCAGCATTTT.